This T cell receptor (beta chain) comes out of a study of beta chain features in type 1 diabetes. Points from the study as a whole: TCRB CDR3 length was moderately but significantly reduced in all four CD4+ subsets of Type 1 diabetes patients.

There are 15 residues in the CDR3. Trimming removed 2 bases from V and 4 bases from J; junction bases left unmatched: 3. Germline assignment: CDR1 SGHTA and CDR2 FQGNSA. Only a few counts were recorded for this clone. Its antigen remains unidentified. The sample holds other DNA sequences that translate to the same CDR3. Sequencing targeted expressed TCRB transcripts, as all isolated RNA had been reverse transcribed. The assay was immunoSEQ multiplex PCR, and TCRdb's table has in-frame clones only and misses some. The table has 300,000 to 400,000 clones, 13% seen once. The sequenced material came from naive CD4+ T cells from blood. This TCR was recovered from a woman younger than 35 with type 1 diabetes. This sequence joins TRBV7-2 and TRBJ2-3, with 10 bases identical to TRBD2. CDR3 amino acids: CASSLRLAGADTQYF. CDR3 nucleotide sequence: TGTGCCAGCAGCTTACGGCTAGCGGGGGCAGATACGCAGTATTTT.